This T cell receptor beta chain was sequenced in a study of naive and memory T cell subsets. This clonotype was counted between two and nine times. Both TRBC1 and TRBC2 were covered by a beta constant-region primer of two equimolar oligonucleotides. The ligated cDNA underwent four PCR rounds using SP2 and nested alpha and beta constant-region primers. One entry per CDR3 protein, called by TCRdb with MiXCR from the UMI-ligation and nested PCR reads. The sample includes approximately 85,000 distinct CDR3 sequences, around 7% of them seen just once. Cells stained for CD3, CD4, CD8, CD45RA, CD27 and viability were sorted into four CD45RA/CD27 subsets. The CDR3 loop spans 14 amino acids. The germline V gene encodes CDR1 DFQATT and CDR2 SNEGSKA (reference sequence). Trimming removed 6 bases from V and 8 bases from J, with 19 bases in between.

The sequenced sample consisted of central memory CD4+ T cells from blood. This receptor was obtained from a human donor in good health. V gene TRBV20-1 combines with J gene TRBJ2-2, with a weak D call TRBD2 (7 bases). The DNA of the CDR3 is TGCAGTGCGGGAAGAGGGGGGGCATTGGGGGAGCTGTTTTTT. This gives the protein CSAGRGGALGELFF.